The 9 T cell receptor beta chains below all came from one sample that was sequenced in a study of T cells after yellow fever vaccination. TCRdb reprocessed the 5' RACE reads with MiXCR, giving one entry per CDR3 protein. The table shows hundreds of thousands of distinct CDR3 sequences, with just over 20% occurring only once. The source was PBMCs, collected about 20 days after the first yellow fever vaccination. The receptors here all came from a man between 18 and 35 years old who received the YFV17D yellow fever vaccine.

The chain combines TRBV27 with TRBJ2-3; D uncertain. Trimming pared 3 bases from V and 2 bases from J, leaving 9 bases between. CDR1 is MNHEY and CDR2 is SMNVEV in the germline V gene (reference sequence). There are 14 residues in the CDR3. The CDR3: CASSFVVNTDTQYF. The CDR3 bases are TGTGCCAGCAGTTTCGTGGTCAACACAGATACGCAGTATTTT.

This clonotype turned up a few times. This rearrangement joins TRBV28 to TRBJ2-1, with TRBD2 as a possible D gene (6 bases). The CDR3 has 14 amino acids. The germline CDR1 and CDR2 sequences are MDHEN and SYDVKM. Trimming removed 6 bases at V and 7 bases at J, with 16 bases between. CDR3 protein: CASSITPGGNEQFF. DNA of the CDR3: TGTGCCAGCAGCATAACACCTGGGGGGAATGAGCAGTTCTTC.

Many counts were recorded for this clonotype. The rearrangement uses TRBV5-4 and TRBJ2-5; 8 nucleotides line up with TRBD2. This CDR3 is 14 amino acids long. Losses at the gene ends were 2 bases for V and 4 bases for J; bases not matched to a gene: 4. Germline-derived CDR1 and CDR2 are SGHNT and YYREEE (reference sequence). The CDR3 region has the DNA TGTGCCAGCAGCTTCGACGGGAGGGCAGAGACCCAGTACTTC. Protein: CASSFDGRAETQYF.

The V call is TRBV5-1, the J call TRBJ2-2, with no clear D. The CDR3 consists of 15 residues. Trimming removed 0 bases at V and 3 bases at J, with 9 bases between. Germline V lookup: CDR1 SGHRS, CDR2 YFSETQ. The CDR3 protein is CASSLGPDYTGELFF. In DNA, the CDR3 is TGCGCCAGCAGCTTGGGCCCAGATTACACCGGGGAGCTGTTTTTT.

This clonotype has more than one count but fewer than ten. This chain connects TRBV5-1 to TRBJ2-1, with 8 bases fitting TRBD2. The CDR3 contains 16 residues. The V gene end was trimmed by 2 bases and the J gene end by 4 bases; junction bases not matched to a gene: 8. Germline-derived CDR1 and CDR2 are SGHRS and YFSETQ. As DNA, the CDR3 is TGCGCCAGCAGCTTAGGAAGCGGGGGAGGTTACAATGAGCAGTTCTTC. It specifies CASSLGSGGGYNEQFF.

This clonotype has only one observation. The rearrangement uses TRBV5-3 and TRBJ1-2; no clear D gene. TRBV5-3 is known as an ORF, though its function is uncertain. V lost 4 bases to trimming and J lost 4 bases, with 20 bases between them. The CDR3 contains 16 residues. Written as DNA, the CDR3 is TGTGCCAGAAGCGTCGGACGTGGAGTGCTTATCTATGGCTACACCTTC. Encoded protein: CARSVGRGVLIYGYTF.

This clonotype was detected once. V usage is TRBV19 and J usage is TRBJ2-3; the D gene could be TRBD1 or TRBD2 (5 bases each). Germline lookup yields CDR1 LNHDA and CDR2 SQIVND (reference sequence). V shed 3 bases and J shed 2 bases, with 12 bases lying between them. The CDR3 sequence is 15 residues long. The CDR3: CASSIRDLPTDTQYF. Here the CDR3 DNA reads TGTGCCAGTAGTATCCGGGACCTACCCACAGATACGCAGTATTTT.

The CDR3 reads CASSQGGQGAAGANVLTF. As DNA, the CDR3 is TGCGCCAGCAGCCAAGGTGGGCAGGGGGCGGCTGGGGCCAACGTCCTGACTTTC. J is TRBJ2-6 and V is TRBV4-1; TRBD1 matches 8 bases. The V gene's germline CDR1 is MGHRA and CDR2 YSYEKL. The CDR3 totals 18 residues. The V segment lost 1 base and the J segment 2 bases; nucleotides outside the gene matches: 7.

Only a few counts were recorded for this clonotype. The CDR3 bases are TGCGCCAGCAGCTTGGGGCATAACCAAGAGACCCAGTACTTC. Translated, it gives CASSLGHNQETQYF. The genes are TRBV5-1 and TRBJ2-5; no firm D call. The V end lost 0 bases, the J end lost 0 bases, and 6 bases lay between the germline ends. The CDR3 contains 14 residues. Germline V gives CDR1 SGHRS, CDR2 YFSETQ.